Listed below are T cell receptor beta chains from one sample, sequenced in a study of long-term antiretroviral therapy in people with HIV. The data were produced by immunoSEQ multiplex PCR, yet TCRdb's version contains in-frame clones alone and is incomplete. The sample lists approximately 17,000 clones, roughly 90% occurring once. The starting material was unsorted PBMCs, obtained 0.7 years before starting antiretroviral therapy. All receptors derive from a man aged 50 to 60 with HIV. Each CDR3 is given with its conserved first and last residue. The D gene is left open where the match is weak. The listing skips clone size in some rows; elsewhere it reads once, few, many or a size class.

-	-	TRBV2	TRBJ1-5	CASSEALRGAQPQHF	TGTGCCAGCAGTGAAGCGCTTAGGGGGGCTCAGCCCCAGCATTTT
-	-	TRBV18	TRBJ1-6	CASSRGRDTPLLDNSPLHF	TGTGCCAGCTCACGAGGGCGGGACACACCCCTCTTGGATAATTCACCCCTCCACTTT
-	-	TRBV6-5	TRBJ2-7	CASSSGPEQYF	TGTGCCAGCAGCTCGGGCCCCGAGCAGTACTTC
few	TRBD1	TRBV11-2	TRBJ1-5	CASSLGQGHSNQPQHF	TGTGCCAGCAGCTTAGGACAGGGGCATAGCAATCAGCCCCAGCATTTT
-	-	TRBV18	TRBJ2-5	CASSPPFPGGYQETQYF	TGTGCCAGCTCACCACCTTTTCCAGGGGGGTACCAAGAGACCCAGTACTTC
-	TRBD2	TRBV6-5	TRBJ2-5	CASSYTGTSGAKTQYF	TGTGCCAGCAGTTACACCGGGACTAGCGGGGCCAAGACCCAGTACTTC
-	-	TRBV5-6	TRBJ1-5	CASSLGPDQPQHF	TGTGCCAGCAGCTTGGGACCAGATCAGCCCCAGCATTTT
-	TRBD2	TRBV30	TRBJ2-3	CAWSVSSGRVDTQYF	TGTGCCTGGAGTGTATCTAGCGGGAGAGTAGATACGCAGTATTTT
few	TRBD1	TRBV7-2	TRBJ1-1	CASSLYRGRQSEAFF	TGTGCCAGCAGCTTATACAGGGGTAGGCAGAGTGAAGCTTTCTTT
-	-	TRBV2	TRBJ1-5	CASSVRANQPQHF	TGTGCCAGCAGCGTCAGGGCGAATCAGCCCCAGCATTTT
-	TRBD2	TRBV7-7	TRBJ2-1	CASSSQSSGSYNEQFF	TGTGCCAGCAGCTCTCAATCTAGCGGCTCCTACAATGAGCAGTTCTTC
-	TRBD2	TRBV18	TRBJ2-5	CASSPLSGSGETQYF	TGTGCCAGCTCACCACTGAGCGGGAGTGGAGAGACCCAGTACTTC